A single sample gave rise to the 21 T cell receptor beta chains below, sequenced in a study of cytomegalovirus exposure and HLA in healthy donors. Primers included in the PCR were 60 Vbeta and 13 Jbeta primers. Assay: immunoSEQ multiplex PCR; the TCRdb copy retains only in-frame clones and omits some. The table lists about 150,000 clones. The sequencing sample was made of PBMCs. All receptors derive from a woman between 45 and 60 years old in good health and CMV-seronegative.

This chain connects TRBV5-1 to TRBJ2-2; TRBD1 matches 10 bases. CDR1 and CDR2 (germline): SGHRS, YFSETQ. The CDR3 runs to 16 residues. V shed 0 bases, J shed 3 bases, and the junction held 2 bases outside the gene matches. The CDR3, as DNA: TGCGCCAGCAGCTTGGCAGGACAGGGGGACACCGGGGAGCTGTTTTTT. It specifies CASSLAGQGDTGELFF.

Note on this clone: Other DNA variants within this sample encode the same CDR3. V gene TRBV9 combines with J gene TRBJ2-7; D gene uncertain. V gave up 0 bases and J gave up 0 bases, with 4 bases separating them. From germline, CDR1 is SGDLS and CDR2 YYNGEE. This CDR3 has 13 residues. The CDR3 region is CASSVGSSYEQYF. The CDR3 bases are TGTGCCAGCAGCGTAGGGAGCTCCTACGAGCAGTACTTC. The full variable domain, in which reference TRBV9 and TRBJ2-7 provide the parts outside the CDR3, is DSGVTQTPKHLITATGQRVTLRCSPRSGDLSVYWYQQSLDQGLQFLIQYYNGEERAKGNILERFSAQQFPDLHSELNLSSLELGDSALYFCASSVGSSYEQYFGPGTRLTVT.

The V call is TRBV30, the J call TRBJ2-2, with 7 bases matching TRBD2. CDR3 length: 15 residues. The germline V gene has CDR1 GTSNPN and CDR2 SVGIG (reference sequence). V lost 4 bases and J lost 4; bases outside the gene matches: 9. CDR3 sequence (DNA): TGTGCCTGGATCGGGGGTGGGAGGGCCACCGGGGAGCTGTTTTTT. Translated: CAWIGGGRATGELFF.

The chain employs TRBV4-1 and TRBJ2-3, with 9 bases matching TRBD1. The junction had 7 bases not matched to a gene; V was cut back by 6 bases and J by 3 bases. The germline V gene encodes CDR1 MGHRA and CDR2 YSYEKL. The CDR3 runs 15 residues. CDR3 coding DNA: TGCGCCAGCAGGGACAGGGGAGCGTGGACAGATACGCAGTATTTT. Protein sequence: CASRDRGAWTDTQYF.

The chain couples TRBV19 to TRBJ1-1; D ambiguous. With 5 bases removed from V and 5 bases from J, the gap between germline ends came to 9 bases. The CDR3 sequence is 12 residues long. CDR1 is LNHDA and CDR2 is SQIVND in the germline V gene (reference sequence). For the CDR3, the DNA is TGTGCCAGTAGTGTGGGAGGTACTGAAGCTTTCTTT. As protein: CASSVGGTEAFF.

The V and J genes are TRBV15 and TRBJ1-2, with D possibly matching TRBD1 (6 bases). This CDR3 comprises 19 residues. Germline CDR1 is LNHNV and CDR2 is YYDKDF (reference sequence). The ends were cut back, 3 bases at V and 3 bases at J, with 26 bases in the middle. The CDR3 DNA reads as TGTGCCACCAGCAGGTGGGGGCTCAGTCGGCAGGGTGGGTACTATGGCTACACCTTC. Translated: CATSRWGLSRQGGYYGYTF.

The chain recombines TRBV11-3 with TRBJ2-2; TRBD2 is a possible D gene (5 bases). V lost 2 bases and J 2 bases, leaving 6 bases between the germline ends. Germline V CDR1 and CDR2: SGHNT, YENEEA. The CDR3 is made up of 14 amino acids. The CDR3 bases are TGTGCCAGCAGCTTACGGGGTAACACCGGGGAGCTGTTTTTT. Encoded protein: CASSLRGNTGELFF.

The V and J genes are TRBV5-4 and TRBJ2-2; D perhaps matches TRBD2 (5 bases). The CDR3 runs 15 residues. In germline, CDR1 is SGHNT, CDR2 YYREEE (reference sequence). The ends were cut back, 0 bases at V and 7 bases at J, with 13 bases in the middle. This CDR3 reads CASSLARHRGGELFF. CDR3 bases: TGTGCCAGCAGCTTGGCCCGCCACCGGGGCGGGGAGCTGTTTTTT.

The rearrangement links TRBV5-1 to TRBJ1-1, with TRBD1 identical over 9 bases. Germline CDR1 is SGHRS and CDR2 is YFSETQ. This CDR3 comprises 16 residues. Losses at the gene ends were 4 bases for V and 0 bases for J; bases not matched to a gene: 7. Here the CDR3 reads CASSMGTGSMNTEAFF. The CDR3 bases are TGCGCCAGCAGCATGGGGACAGGGAGTATGAACACTGAAGCTTTCTTT.

The rearrangement uses TRBV28 and TRBJ2-1; 8 bases are a match to TRBD1. V shed 6 bases and J 14 bases; nucleotides not matched to a gene: 9. CDR1 MDHEN and CDR2 SYDVKM come from the germline V gene. The CDR3 spans 12 residues. As DNA, the CDR3 is TGTGCCAGCAGCCCTCTTGGACAGGGAAAGTTCTTC. Its protein product is CASSPLGQGKFF.

CDR3 amino acids: CASSLKTGGTTSYEQYF. The DNA for the CDR3 is TGCGCCAGCAGCCTCAAGACAGGGGGAACGACCTCCTACGAGCAGTACTTC. The genes are TRBV4-3 and TRBJ2-7; 9 nucleotides match TRBD1. J gave up 0 bases and V 4 bases, and 10 bases lay outside the gene matches. Per the germline V gene, CDR1 is LGHNA and CDR2 is YSLEER. This CDR3 contains 17 residues.

The V call is TRBV11-2, the J call TRBJ1-2; 7 positions agree with TRBD1. The CDR3 is 16 amino acids. From germline, CDR1 is SGHAT and CDR2 FQNNGV. Unmatched junction bases numbered 8, after V lost 0 bases and J lost 4 bases. This CDR3 reads CASSLDSSTGPYGYTF. The CDR3, as DNA: TGTGCCAGCAGCTTAGACAGCTCGACAGGGCCCTATGGCTACACCTTC. Full variable domain (outside the CDR3, taken from reference TRBV11-2 and TRBJ1-2): EAGVAQSPRYKIIEKRQSVAFWCNPISGHATLYWYQQILGQGPKLLIQFQNNGVVDDSQLPKDRFSAERLKGVDSTLKIQPAKLEDSAVYLCASSLDSSTGPYGYTFGSGTRLTVV.

The rearrangement uses TRBV4-1 and TRBJ1-1, with D perhaps TRBD1 (5 bases). V was trimmed by 0 bases and J by 5 bases, leaving 10 bases between them. The germline V gene has CDR1 MGHRA and CDR2 YSYEKL. The CDR3 loop spans 14 amino acids. The CDR3 here is CASSQDGRGTEAFF. The CDR3 DNA sequence: TGCGCCAGCAGCCAAGACGGACGGGGGACTGAAGCTTTCTTT.

The V gene is TRBV4-2, the J gene TRBJ2-5; no firm D call. The J call is in doubt because the DNA end fits TRBJ2-7 better. Looked up from germline, CDR1 is LGHNA and CDR2 is YNFKEQ. The CDR3 runs to 13 residues. DNA of the CDR3: TGTGCCAGCAGCCAAGGCGTCTCCTACGAGCAGTACTTC. It specifies CASSQGVSYEQYF.

The V gene is TRBV6-5, the J gene TRBJ2-1, with 7 bases lining up with TRBD2. This CDR3 has 14 residues. Germline CDR1 is MNHEY and CDR2 is SVGAGI. The V gene end was trimmed by 6 bases and the J gene end by 4 bases; junction bases not matched to a gene: 6. CDR3 DNA sequence: TGTGCCAGCAGAAGCGGGGACCATTACAATGAGCAGTTCTTC. Protein product: CASRSGDHYNEQFF.

The rearrangement uses TRBV19 and TRBJ2-3, with D perhaps TRBD1 (5 bases). V was clipped by 7 bases and J by 2 bases, with 16 bases between them. In germline, CDR1 is LNHDA, CDR2 SQIVND (reference sequence). This CDR3 region has 15 residues. The CDR3 sequence: CASTWGRATTDTQYF. The CDR3 coding sequence is TGTGCCAGTACTTGGGGCCGCGCGACCACAGATACGCAGTATTTT.

This chain uses TRBV10-3 with TRBJ2-7; 11 nucleotides agree with TRBD2. Germline trimming cut 6 bases from V and 3 bases from J; bases unmatched to any gene: 4. CDR1 is ENHRY and CDR2 is SYGVKD in the germline V gene. This CDR3 comprises 14 residues. Here the CDR3 DNA reads TGTGCCATCAGAGGGACTAGCGGATTCTACGAGCAGTACTTC. Its translation: CAIRGTSGFYEQYF.

CDR3 nucleotide sequence: TGTGCCAGCAGTTACCTACAGGGTCCTAATTCACCCCTCCACTTT. Encoded protein: CASSYLQGPNSPLHF. The genes are TRBV6-6 and TRBJ1-6, with D perhaps TRBD1 (6 bases). CDR3 length: 15 amino acids. V lost 2 bases and J 6 bases, leaving 11 bases between the germline ends. Germline assignment: CDR1 MNHNY and CDR2 SVGAGI (reference sequence).

The chain has TRBV5-1 and TRBJ2-1, with 7 bases that match TRBD1. With 4 bases clipped from V and 6 bases from J, the junction kept 7 bases outside the gene matches. Looked up from germline, CDR1 is SGHRS and CDR2 is YFSETQ. The CDR3 is 14 residues long. The chain's CDR3 is CASSKTTGSNEQFF. The CDR3 bases are TGCGCCAGCAGCAAGACGACAGGGAGCAATGAGCAGTTCTTC.

V is TRBV4-1 and J is TRBJ2-7; tentatively, D is TRBD1 (6 bases). CDR3 size: 15 residues. V lost 2 bases, J lost 5 bases, and 16 bases lay in between. Germline V gives CDR1 MGHRA, CDR2 YSYEKL. CDR3 region: CASSQPTGYGNEQYF. The CDR3 bases are TGCGCCAGCAGCCAACCAACAGGGTACGGTAACGAGCAGTACTTC.

CDR3 sequence reads: CASSDWQDTLFNYGYTF. The CDR3 nucleotides read TGTGCCAGCAGTGACTGGCAGGATACGCTCTTTAACTATGGCTACACCTTC. The chain joins TRBV25-1 to TRBJ1-2; no clear D gene. The CDR3 length is 17 residues. Looked up from germline, CDR1 is MGHDK and CDR2 is SYGVNS. V lost 3 bases and J lost 1, with 18 bases in between.